A selection of T cell receptor beta chains follows, all from one sample in a study of T cells after yellow fever vaccination. TCRdb itself ran the 5' RACE reads through MiXCR, one entry per CDR3 protein. Here the sample spans about 580,000 distinct CDR3 sequences, around 16% being singletons. This sample comprised PBMCs, obtained roughly 5 days after the first yellow fever vaccination. The receptor set was obtained from a man in his late teens or twenties who received the YFV17D yellow fever vaccine. The CDR3 runs from the conserved cysteine through the conserved F or W. Each record gives: V gene, D gene, J gene, clone size, CDR3 protein, CDR3 DNA. The D gene is left open where the match is weak. Clone sizes are given selectively: once, few, many, or a class where the clone is expanded.

TRBV12-3/TRBV12-4,NA,TRBJ2-5,NA,CASSGGQRNQYF,TGTGCCAGCAGCGGGGGACAAAGGAACCAGTACTTC
TRBV6-2/TRBV6-3,NA,TRBJ1-2,few,CASSLGGTPGNGYTF,TGTGCCAGCAGTCTCGGCGGGACACCGGGAAATGGCTACACCTTC
TRBV5-1,NA,TRBJ1-2,few,CASSSAGINYGYTF,TGCGCCAGCAGCTCAGCCGGGATTAACTATGGCTACACCTTC
TRBV7-3,NA,TRBJ2-2,NA,CASSIKAGELFF,TGTGCCAGCAGCATCAAGGCCGGGGAGCTGTTTTTT
TRBV7-2,NA,TRBJ1-2,once,CASSLALKQRGYTF,TGTGCCAGCAGCTTAGCGCTTAAACAGAGAGGCTACACCTTC
TRBV4-3,TRBD2,TRBJ2-3,NA,CASSLRLAGGADTQYF,TGCGCCAGCAGCCTCCGACTAGCGGGGGGGGCAGATACGCAGTATTTT
TRBV6-2/TRBV6-3,TRBD1,TRBJ2-4,NA,CASSPRDRADKNIQYF,TGTGCCAGCAGTCCTCGGGACAGGGCGGACAAAAACATTCAGTACTTC
TRBV5-5,NA,TRBJ2-1,NA,CASSFYGGGPKYNEQFF,TGTGCCAGCAGCTTTTATGGGGGGGGGCCCAAGTACAATGAGCAGTTCTTC
TRBV7-2,TRBD1,TRBJ2-1,NA,CASSFDRGVSEQFF,TGTGCCAGCAGCTTTGACAGGGGAGTTAGTGAGCAGTTCTTC
TRBV28,NA,TRBJ1-1,NA,CASSLGVGPEAFF,TGTGCCAGCAGTTTGGGGGTAGGTCCTGAAGCTTTCTTT
TRBV7-6,NA,TRBJ2-5,NA,CASSFRLGDGTQYF,TGTGCCAGCAGCTTTCGTCTAGGGGACGGGACCCAGTACTTC
TRBV3-1,NA,TRBJ2-7,NA,CASSPSDYEQYF,TGTGCCAGCAGCCCCTCCGACTACGAGCAGTACTTC
TRBV18,NA,TRBJ2-1,NA,CASSPRLENNEQFF,TGTGCCAGCTCACCACGACTAGAGAACAATGAGCAGTTCTTC
TRBV4-3,NA,TRBJ2-6,few,CASSQDLTSGANVLTF,TGCGCCAGCAGCCAAGATTTAACCTCTGGGGCCAACGTCCTGACTTTC
TRBV6-5,TRBD1,TRBJ2-5,few,CASGAVGQGAKTQYF,TGTGCCAGCGGAGCCGTGGGACAGGGGGCGAAGACCCAGTACTTC
TRBV4-2,TRBD2,TRBJ2-3,few,CASSQPSGTSGSTDTQYF,TGTGCCAGCAGCCAACCCTCCGGGACTAGCGGGAGCACAGATACGCAGTATTTT
TRBV5-1,TRBD1,TRBJ1-1,many,CASGTGGNTEAFF,TGTGCCAGCGGGACAGGTGGGAACACTGAAGCTTTCTTT
TRBV6-2/TRBV6-3,TRBD2,TRBJ2-7,few,CASSPLWRGDEQYF,TGTGCCAGCAGTCCCTTGTGGCGGGGGGACGAGCAGTACTTC
TRBV7-2,NA,TRBJ2-1,NA,CASSLGTRGVRNEQFF,TGTGCCAGCAGCTTAGGTACCAGGGGGGTCCGCAATGAGCAGTTCTTC
TRBV4-3,TRBD2,TRBJ2-3,few,CASSLRTSGGQDTQYF,TGCGCCAGCAGCCTCCGGACTAGCGGGGGACAAGATACGCAGTATTTT
TRBV2,TRBD1,TRBJ1-2,few,CASSDRGVGYTF,TGTGCCAGCAGTGACAGGGGGGTTGGCTACACCTTC
TRBV7-2,NA,TRBJ1-2,NA,CASSLWGTYGYTF,TGTGCCAGCAGCTTATGGGGGACCTATGGCTACACCTTC
TRBV28,NA,TRBJ1-2,NA,CASSALLSPGTRVLSNYGYTF,TGTGCCAGCAGTGCACTCCTCTCTCCCGGGACACGCGTCCTCTCTAACTATGGCTACACCTTC
TRBV20-1,NA,TRBJ2-3,NA,CSASSGGTQYF,TGCAGTGCTAGTTCCGGAGGTACGCAGTATTTT
TRBV6-5,NA,TRBJ1-2,few,CASSYQPGSYGYTF,TGTGCCAGCAGTTACCAACCAGGCAGCTATGGCTACACCTTC
TRBV6-1,TRBD2,TRBJ2-5,NA,CASSLGLAGPGQETQYF,TGTGCCAGCAGCCTTGGACTAGCGGGGCCCGGCCAAGAGACCCAGTACTTC
TRBV3-1,NA,TRBJ1-2,few,CASSLRDTANYGYTF,TGTGCCAGCAGCCTGAGGGACACAGCTAACTATGGCTACACCTTC
TRBV29-1,NA,TRBJ1-2,few,CSVAQNNGYTF,TGCAGCGTTGCACAGAATAATGGCTACACCTTC
TRBV30,NA,TRBJ1-1,few,CAWSWLGAEAFF,TGTGCCTGGAGTTGGCTTGGCGCTGAAGCTTTCTTT
TRBV4-3,NA,TRBJ2-7,NA,CASSQVPGYEQYF,TGCGCCAGCAGCCAAGTGCCCGGCTACGAGCAGTACTTC
TRBV9,NA,TRBJ2-5,few,CASSVDRGGETQYF,TGTGCCAGCAGCGTAGATAGGGGCGGGGAGACCCAGTACTTC
TRBV20-1,NA,TRBJ2-5,NA,CSARDPTWGGGETQYF,TGCAGTGCTAGAGATCCGACGTGGGGGGGCGGGGAGACCCAGTACTTC
TRBV6-2/TRBV6-3,NA,TRBJ1-1,few,CASSSPAVGAGEAFF,TGTGCCAGCAGTTCTCCCGCCGTGGGGGCCGGAGAAGCTTTCTTT
TRBV7-2,TRBD1,TRBJ2-7,NA,CASRRQGDYEQYF,TGTGCCAGCAGACGACAGGGGGATTACGAGCAGTACTTC
TRBV10-3,TRBD2,TRBJ2-3,NA,CAISELAGGDTDTQYF,TGTGCCATCAGTGAGTTAGCGGGGGGCGACACAGATACGCAGTATTTT
TRBV6-2/TRBV6-3,NA,TRBJ1-1,NA,CASSYVQGFTEDFF,TGTGCCAGCAGTTACGTCCAGGGATTCACTGAAGATTTCTTT
TRBV7-9,NA,TRBJ1-3,few,CASSSGQQNTIYF,TGTGCCAGCAGCTCGGGACAACAAAACACCATATATTTT
TRBV20-1,TRBD2,TRBJ2-1,few,CSAAGGTSGGLDNEQFF,TGCAGTGCTGCCGGGGGGACTAGCGGGGGGCTCGACAATGAGCAGTTCTTC
TRBV7-9,NA,TRBJ2-5,NA,CASSLGERFGGAQYF,TGTGCCAGCAGCTTAGGGGAGAGATTCGGCGGGGCCCAGTACTTC
TRBV5-1,NA,TRBJ1-4,NA,CASSPGDGDNEKLFF,TGCGCCAGCAGCCCCGGGGACGGAGATAATGAAAAACTGTTTTTT
TRBV7-2,TRBD1,TRBJ2-3,few,CASSLALTGGDTQYF,TGTGCCAGCAGCTTAGCCCTGACAGGGGGGGATACGCAGTATTTT
TRBV12-3/TRBV12-4,NA,TRBJ1-1,many,CASSDTRSEAFF,TGTGCCAGCAGTGATACCAGGTCGGAAGCTTTCTTT
TRBV20-1,TRBD2,TRBJ2-2,NA,CSARMLAGLTGELFF,TGCAGTGCTAGAATGCTAGCGGGCCTAACCGGGGAGCTGTTTTTT
TRBV30,NA,TRBJ1-3,few,CAWSVEGTIYF,TGTGCCTGGAGTGTAGAGGGCACCATATATTTT
TRBV20-1,NA,TRBJ1-6,NA,CSASRRFPSPLHF,TGCAGTGCTAGCCGTAGGTTCCCATCACCCCTCCACTTT